This T cell receptor (beta chain) comes out of a study of naive and memory T cell subsets. TCR cDNA received a 3' ligated oligonucleotide that carried a UMI. The CDR3 extends over 14 amino acids. J lost 4 bases, V lost 5 bases, and 3 bases had no gene match. Germline assignment: CDR1 DFQATT and CDR2 SNEGSKA (reference sequence). This clonotype was seen many times. Four PCR rounds used nested alpha and beta constant region primers plus the SP2 primer. Using its own MiXCR run on the UMI-ligation and nested PCR reads, TCRdb lists one record per CDR3 protein. The table has some 25,000 distinct CDR3 sequences, around 4.9% seen once.

The receptor was isolated from an adult in good health. The chain employs TRBV20-1 and TRBJ2-1; 12 bases line up with TRBD2. Sequenced: blood. The CDR3 sequence is CSARTSGRYNEQFF. Written as DNA, the CDR3 is TGCAGTGCTCGAACTAGCGGGAGGTACAATGAGCAGTTCTTC.